This TCR beta chain was obtained from a study of regulatory T cells in long-lasting Graves disease. This clonotype was found a few times. The antigen is unknown. As for time point: newly diagnosed GD, antithyroid drugs for less than 3 months. TCR sequences were obtained from RNA taken from PBMCs. The germline CDR1 and CDR2 sequences are DFQATT and SNEGSKA (reference sequence). CDR3 length: 14 amino acids. Losses at the gene ends were 4 bases for V and 4 bases for J; bases not matched to a gene: 8. Investigators prepared the TCR beta libraries by applying iRepertoire HTBI primers and Arm-PCR of CDR3 regions. A single record per CDR3 protein comes from TCRdb applying MiXCR to the multiplex PCR reads. The data hold some 320,000 distinct CDR3 sequences, with 15% to 20% observed a single time. Study-wide points: Not thyroid tissue but only peripheral blood was studied. Persistent Graves' disease cases displayed lower TCR diversity than newly diagnosed ones.

This specimen consisted of peripheral blood mononuclear cells (PBMCs), obtained at new diagnosis, from a patient treated with antithyroid drugs. This clonotype originated in a female donor with Graves disease. The J gene is TRBJ1-1, the V gene TRBV20-1, with 8 bases aligning to TRBD1. For the CDR3, the DNA is TGCAGTGCTACTACAGGGGGAGGAAGCACTGAAGCTTTCTTT. Residues: CSATTGGGSTEAFF.